One and the same sample provided the 32 T cell receptor beta chains below, sequenced in a study of T cells in Graves' hyperthyroidism and ophthalmopathy. Template material for amplifying TCR beta CDR3 regions consisted of RNA transcripts. Researchers ran a first-round RT-PCR on the TCR CDR3 using the HTBI primer set. TCRdb redid the calling of the multiplex PCR reads with MiXCR, one entry per CDR3 protein. This sample yields some 760,000 distinct CDR3 sequences, of which about 14% are seen a single time; roughly a tenth belongs to the top ten. Sequencing used blood. The receptors here all came from a young woman with Graves' hyperthyroidism.

The CDR3 nucleotides read TGCAGCGTTGAAGACGGGACAGGGGCCTACGAGCAGTACTTC. Its translation: CSVEDGTGAYEQYF. The chain uses TRBV29-1 and TRBJ2-7; 10 bases map to TRBD1. The V gene end was trimmed by 0 bases and the J gene end by 2 bases; junction bases not matched to a gene: 1. Germline V lookup: CDR1 SQVTM, CDR2 ANQGSEA. The CDR3 is 14 residues long.

This chain joins TRBV7-9 and TRBJ1-3; TRBD1 agrees at 7 bases. The V gene end was trimmed by 5 bases and the J gene end by 2 bases; junction bases not matched to a gene: 6. The CDR3 has 15 residues. Germline CDR1 reads SEHNR; CDR2 reads FQNEAQ (reference sequence). The CDR3: CASSHSDRAGNTIYF. The CDR3 DNA reads TGTGCCAGCAGCCACTCAGACAGGGCTGGAAACACCATATATTTT.

The chain's CDR3 is CSARDWSGPAGDEQYF. The CDR3 bases are TGCAGTGCTAGAGATTGGTCAGGACCAGCGGGAGACGAGCAGTACTTC. The chain carries TRBV20-1 and TRBJ2-7; TRBD2 matches at 8 bases. CDR1 and CDR2 from the germline V gene are DFQATT and SNEGSKA (reference sequence). V trimming: 0 bases; J trimming: 5 bases; junction bases outside the gene matches: 12. This CDR3 is 16 amino acids long.

Only a few counts were recorded for this clonotype. The rearrangement joins TRBV27 to TRBJ2-5, with D maybe TRBD1 (6 bases). Trimming took off 2 bases at V and 2 bases at J, with 15 bases between the two ends. This CDR3 is 16 amino acids long. CDR1 is MNHEY and CDR2 is SMNVEV in the germline V gene (reference sequence). CDR3 coding DNA: TGTGCCAGCAGTTTAGGGGGCCGTCTACTTCAAGAGACCCAGTACTTC. This gives the protein CASSLGGRLLQETQYF.

This clonotype was seen more than once but under ten times. The chain has TRBV7-2 and TRBJ2-3; no definite D call. V was pared by 2 bases and J by 2 bases, with 11 bases between. The CDR3 spans 15 residues. Germline values: CDR1 SGHTA, CDR2 FQGNSA. CDR3 sequence: CASSLYNRLTDTQYF. The DNA of the CDR3 is TGTGCCAGCAGCTTATACAACAGACTCACAGATACGCAGTATTTT.

To note about this clonotype: This may arise from a read error, as a much more abundant clone is one base away. J is TRBJ2-7 and V is TRBV5-1, with 8 bases aligning to TRBD2. The ends lost 4 bases at V and 9 bases at J; junction bases unmatched: 12. The germline gives CDR1 SGHRS, CDR2 YFSETQ. The CDR3 runs 14 residues. This chain's CDR3 is CASSEGLGFHGQYF. In nucleotides, the CDR3 is TGCGCCAGCAGCGAGGGACTAGGTTTCCACGGGCAGTACTTC.

This clonotype appeared a few times. V usage is TRBV7-6 and J usage is TRBJ1-1; no definite D call. The V end was cut by 4 bases, the J end by 1 base, with 10 bases between. CDR3 length: 14 amino acids. Germline CDR1 reads SGHVS; CDR2 reads FNYEAQ. CDR3 sequence (DNA): TGTGCCAGCAGCTCCCCGGGCCCGAACACTGAAGCTTTCTTT. Its translation is CASSSPGPNTEAFF.

The chain uses TRBV7-3 and TRBJ2-1; D gene ambiguous. CDR1 is SGHTA and CDR2 is FQGTGA in the germline V gene. V lost 3 bases and J lost 1, with 10 bases in between. This CDR3 has 15 residues. CDR3 in DNA: TGTGCCAGCAGCTTCGCTTCGGCTTCCTACAATGAGCAGTTCTTC. It codes for CASSFASASYNEQFF.

This clonotype was seen at least ten times. The chain couples TRBV20-1 to TRBJ1-2; D not certain. The germline CDR1 and CDR2 sequences are DFQATT and SNEGSKA (reference sequence). Deletions cut 1 base from V and 8 bases from J, with 17 bases between. The CDR3 contains 14 residues. Here the CDR3 DNA reads TGCAGTGCTAGAGCGAACACGGCATCTGGAGGCTACACCTTC. As protein: CSARANTASGGYTF.

This clonotype was recorded many times. The V and J genes are TRBV7-2 and TRBJ1-1; D is undetermined. There are 13 residues in the CDR3. V shed 5 bases and J shed 3 bases, with 10 bases lying between them. Germline V CDR1 and CDR2: SGHTA, FQGNSA. CDR3 amino acids: CASSPYGHTEAFF. The CDR3 bases are TGTGCCAGCAGCCCTTACGGCCACACTGAAGCTTTCTTT.

The gene calls are TRBV7-9 and TRBJ2-1; 10 bases fit TRBD2. This CDR3 has 17 amino acids. Germline CDR1 SEHNR, CDR2 FQNEAQ (reference sequence). Trimming took 5 bases from V and 2 from J; bases not matched to a gene: 9. The CDR3 spells CASSRNSGRPPYNEQFF. In DNA, the CDR3 is TGTGCCAGCAGCCGGAATAGCGGGAGGCCCCCCTACAATGAGCAGTTCTTC.

This clonotype was observed a few times. This chain uses TRBV5-5 with TRBJ1-1; TRBD1 might be the D (5 bases). The CDR3 covers 14 residues. V was cut by 6 bases and J by 3 bases, with 15 bases left in between. Looked up from germline, CDR1 is SGHKS and CDR2 is YYEKEE (reference sequence). In DNA, the CDR3 is TGTGCCAGCACCGGGGAAGGGGCGGACACTGAAGCTTTCTTT. This gives the protein CASTGEGADTEAFF.

Concerning this clonotype: A much larger clone differs from this one at a single base, so this may be a read error. The rearrangement links TRBV12-3 or TRBV12-4 to TRBJ2-4; TRBD1 agrees at 7 bases. This CDR3 region has 14 residues. The CDR3 loop is CASSPTGTKNTQYF. In nucleotides, the CDR3 is TGTGCCAGCAGTCCGACAGGGACCAAAAACACTCAGTACTTC.

J is TRBJ2-7 and V is TRBV6-2 or TRBV6-3, with D possibly TRBD1 on 5 matching bases. The CDR3 is made up of 15 amino acids. CDR1 is MNHEY, CDR2 SVGEGT, per germline. V was clipped by 0 bases and J by 3 bases, with 12 bases between them. The CDR3 region has the DNA TGTGCCAGCAGTTACTCAAGGCAGGGCAACTACGAGCAGTACTTC. Translating gives CASSYSRQGNYEQYF.

In its sample, this clonotype was seen many times. The genes are TRBV12-3 or TRBV12-4 and TRBJ2-1, with 12 bases lining up with TRBD2. This CDR3 comprises 15 residues. J lost 8 bases, V lost 6 bases, and 8 bases had no gene match. CDR3: CASRASGRAIDEQFF. CDR3 bases: TGTGCCAGCAGGGCTAGCGGGAGGGCGATCGATGAGCAGTTCTTC.

This clonotype has a count of ten or more. This sequence joins TRBV4-1 and TRBJ1-1; a weak D match, TRBD1 (6 bases). Germline-derived CDR1 and CDR2 are MGHRA and YSYEKL. The length of the CDR3 is 15 residues. V was pared by 1 base and J by 4 bases, with 13 bases between. The CDR3 nucleotides read TGCGCCAGCAGCCAAGTCCCTGACAGGATCACTGAAGCTTTCTTT. The encoded protein is CASSQVPDRITEAFF.

This clonotype appeared many times. V is TRBV11-2 and J is TRBJ1-1, with unresolved D. V was trimmed by 1 base and J by 6 bases, leaving 9 bases between them. Germline-derived CDR1 and CDR2 are SGHAT and FQNNGV. CDR3 length: 13 amino acids. The CDR3: CASSLGWRPEAFF. The CDR3 DNA is TGTGCCAGCAGCTTAGGTTGGAGACCTGAAGCTTTCTTT.

Regarding this clonotype: This clone may be a read error of a much larger clone one base away. The rearrangement uses TRBV20-1 and TRBJ2-7, with a possible D match to TRBD1 (7 bases). The J call could be wrong; TRBJ2-1 is a better fit for the DNA end. The CDR3 runs 13 residues. Germline CDR1 and CDR2: DFQATT and SNEGSKA (reference sequence). The CDR3 coding sequence is TGCAGTGCGGGGGGCCAGGGGGTCTACGAGCAGTTCTTC. It translates to CSAGGQGVYEQFF.

This clonotype was seen many times. This rearrangement joins TRBV3-1 to TRBJ2-7; possibly TRBD1 or TRBD2 for D (6 bases each). This CDR3 comprises 15 residues. The germline CDR1 and CDR2 sequences are LGHDT and YNNKEL (reference sequence). Trimming took 2 bases from V and 4 from J, leaving 15 bases between them. In nucleotides, the CDR3 is TGTGCCAGCAGCCAATTCGGGGGCGCCTTGTACGAGCAGTACTTC. Its translation: CASSQFGGALYEQYF.

The table lists this clonotype with a count of one. The rearrangement joins TRBV12-3 or TRBV12-4 to TRBJ1-2; D may be TRBD1 (5 bases). The CDR3 contains 13 residues. V was cut by 3 bases and J by 8 bases, with 13 bases left in between. CDR3 DNA sequence: TGTGCCAGCAGTTTGGGGGGTTCAAGGGGCTACACCTTC. Translating it yields CASSLGGSRGYTF.

This clonotype was recorded at least ten times. The V call is TRBV28, the J call TRBJ2-7; 12 positions match TRBD1. V was clipped by 4 bases and J by 6 bases; unmatched bases: 7. CDR1 is MDHEN, CDR2 SYDVKM, per germline. The CDR3 is 15 residues long. The CDR3 DNA follows: TGTGCCAGCAGTTGGGGGGGGACAGGGGGCCTCGAGCAGTACTTC. It encodes CASSWGGTGGLEQYF.

Regarding this clonotype: At one of its ends the junction is not consistent with the germline gene, which may arise from a read error. V and J are TRBV15 and TRBJ1-1; maybe TRBD1 (6 bases). The CDR3 is 15 residues long. The germline gives CDR1 LNHNV, CDR2 YYDKDF (reference sequence). The CDR3 DNA reads TGTGCCACCAGCAGAGATAGTATCGGGACAACTAAAGCTTCCTTT. Protein: CATSRDSIGTTKASF.

The table lists this clonotype with many counts. The J gene is TRBJ1-1, the V gene TRBV27; 8 nucleotides line up with TRBD1. This CDR3 has 14 residues. Trimming took 5 bases from V and 3 from J; bases not matched to a gene: 5. CDR1 and CDR2 from the germline V gene are MNHEY and SMNVEV (reference sequence). For the CDR3, the DNA is TGTGCCAGCAGTCATACAGGGGGTTACACTGAAGCTTTCTTT. Amino acids: CASSHTGGYTEAFF.

In this sample, this clonotype turned up many times. The genes are TRBV9 and TRBJ1-5; unclear D gene. The CDR3 is 15 amino acids. Trimming cost V 2 bases and J 5 bases, with 14 bases left between them. Germline CDR1 and CDR2: SGDLS and YYNGEE. For the CDR3, the DNA is TGTGCCAGCAGCGTGGACGGGGAGTTTCATCAGCCCCAGCATTTT. It translates to CASSVDGEFHQPQHF.

The V gene is TRBV5-4, the J gene TRBJ2-5, with a tentative D call TRBD1 (6 bases). Per germline, CDR1 SGHNT and CDR2 YYREEE (reference sequence). V gave up 4 bases and J gave up 6 bases, with 13 bases separating them. The CDR3 length is 13 residues. CDR3: CASSERDKKTQYF. CDR3 DNA: TGTGCCAGCAGCGAACGGGACAAAAAGACCCAGTACTTC.

Regarding this clonotype: This could be a read error, since a much larger clone is one nucleotide away. The genes are TRBV3-1 and TRBJ1-3; tentatively, D is TRBD1 (6 bases). The V end lost 0 bases, the J end lost 2 bases, and 17 bases lay between the germline ends. The germline CDR1 and CDR2 sequences are LGHDT and YNNKEL (reference sequence). The CDR3 spans 18 residues. DNA of the CDR3: TGTGCCAGCAGCCAAGATCGAGGTTGGACAGCCCCTGGAAACACCATATATTTT. Translating gives CASSQDRGWTAPGNTIYF.

This clonotype was counted many times. This chain links TRBV11-3 with TRBJ2-1; no firm D call. This CDR3 is built from 13 residues. CDR1 is SGHNT and CDR2 is YENEEA in the germline V gene. The V end lost 5 bases, the J end lost 6 bases, and 11 bases lay between the germline ends. The CDR3 protein is CASSEEMGNEQFF. Here the CDR3 DNA reads TGTGCCAGCAGCGAGGAAATGGGCAATGAGCAGTTCTTC.

The rearrangement uses TRBV19 and TRBJ1-1, with D perhaps TRBD1 (6 bases). V lost 5 bases and J 7 bases, leaving 17 bases between the germline ends. The CDR3 spans 14 residues. Germline V CDR1 and CDR2: LNHDA, SQIVND (reference sequence). The CDR3 DNA follows: TGTGCCAGTAGTGGAGAACAGGGACGGGATGAAGCTTTCTTT. Encoded protein: CASSGEQGRDEAFF.

The chain uses TRBV7-9 and TRBJ2-7, with 8 bases fitting TRBD2. Looked up from germline, CDR1 is SEHNR and CDR2 is FQNEAQ (reference sequence). Trimming cost V 5 bases and J 6 bases; bases outside gene matches: 3. This CDR3 spans 12 amino acids. The DNA for the CDR3 is TGTGCCAGCAGCCCACGGGAGGGCGAGCAGTACTTC. It encodes CASSPREGEQYF. The whole variable domain, filled in from reference TRBV7-9 and TRBJ2-7, reads DTGVSQNPRHKITKRGQNVTFRCDPISEHNRLYWYRQTLGQGPEFLTYFQNEAQLEKSRLLSDRFSAERPKGSFSTLEIQRTEQGDSAMYLCASSPREGEQYFGPGTRLTVT.

A few counts support this clonotype. The V and J genes are TRBV29-1 and TRBJ2-7; D uncertain. The CDR3 spans 13 residues. Germline CDR1 reads SQVTM; CDR2 reads ANQGSEA. The germline V and J ends were trimmed by 5 bases and 0 bases, with 11 bases remaining between them. CDR3 residues: CSVSRESSYEQYF. The DNA for the CDR3 is TGCAGCGTTTCGCGCGAGAGCTCCTACGAGCAGTACTTC.

The chain joins TRBV6-8 to TRBJ1-5; tentative D call: TRBD1 (5 bases). V lost 2 bases and J lost 3, with 8 bases in between. This CDR3 is built from 14 residues. The V gene's germline CDR1 is MNHGY and CDR2 SAAAGT. CDR3 region: CASSYARVNQPQHF. The CDR3 bases are TGTGCCAGCAGTTACGCCAGGGTCAATCAGCCCCAGCATTTT.

The gene calls are TRBV20-1 and TRBJ2-1; 11 bases map to TRBD2. The CDR3 length is 19 residues. Germline CDR1 and CDR2: DFQATT and SNEGSKA (reference sequence). The ends lost 0 bases at V and 0 bases at J; junction bases unmatched: 10. The CDR3, as DNA: TGCAGTGCTAGAGAGGGGCTAGCGGGAGGCCCGGGCTCCTACAATGAGCAGTTCTTC. Protein product: CSAREGLAGGPGSYNEQFF.